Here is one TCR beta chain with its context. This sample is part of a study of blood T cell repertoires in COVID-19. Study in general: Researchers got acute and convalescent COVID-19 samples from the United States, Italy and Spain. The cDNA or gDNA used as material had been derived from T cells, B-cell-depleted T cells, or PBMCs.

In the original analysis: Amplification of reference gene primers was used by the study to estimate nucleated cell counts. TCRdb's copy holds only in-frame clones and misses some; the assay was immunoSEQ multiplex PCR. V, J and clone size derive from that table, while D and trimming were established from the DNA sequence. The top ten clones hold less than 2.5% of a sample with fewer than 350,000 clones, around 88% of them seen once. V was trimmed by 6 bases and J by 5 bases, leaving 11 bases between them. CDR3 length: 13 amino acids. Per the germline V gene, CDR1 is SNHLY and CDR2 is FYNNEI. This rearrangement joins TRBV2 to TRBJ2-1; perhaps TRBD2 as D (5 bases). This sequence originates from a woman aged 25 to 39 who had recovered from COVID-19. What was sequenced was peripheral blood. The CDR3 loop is CASSPGSDNEQFF. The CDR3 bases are TGTGCCAGCAGCCCGGGGTCGGACAATGAGCAGTTCTTC. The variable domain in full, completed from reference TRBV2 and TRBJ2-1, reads EPEVTQTPSHQVTQMGQEVILRCVPISNHLYFYWYRQILGQKVEFLVSFYNNEISEKSEIFDDQFSVERPDGSNFTLKIRSTKLEDSAMYFCASSPGSDNEQFFGPGTRLTVL.